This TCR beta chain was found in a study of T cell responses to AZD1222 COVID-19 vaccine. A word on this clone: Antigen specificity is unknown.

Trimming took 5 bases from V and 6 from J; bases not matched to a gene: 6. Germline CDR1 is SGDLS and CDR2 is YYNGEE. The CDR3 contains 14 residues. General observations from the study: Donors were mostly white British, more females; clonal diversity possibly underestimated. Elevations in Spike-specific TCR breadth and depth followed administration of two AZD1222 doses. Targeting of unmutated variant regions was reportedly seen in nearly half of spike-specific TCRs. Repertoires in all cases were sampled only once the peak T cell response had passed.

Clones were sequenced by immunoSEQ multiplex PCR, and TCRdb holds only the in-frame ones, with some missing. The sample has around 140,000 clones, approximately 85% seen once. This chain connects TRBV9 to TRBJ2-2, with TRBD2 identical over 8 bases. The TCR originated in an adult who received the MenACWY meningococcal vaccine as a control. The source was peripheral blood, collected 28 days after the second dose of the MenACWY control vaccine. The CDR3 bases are TGTGCCAGCAGAGGAAGCGGGAGCGCCGGGGAGCTGTTTTTT. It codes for CASRGSGSAGELFF.